This is a list of T cell receptor beta chains from one sample in a study of cytotoxic CD8 clonotypes in ibrutinib-treated CLL. The protocol was immunoSEQ multiplex PCR, while the TCRdb copy is restricted to in-frame clones and leaves out a portion. The data hold 160,000 or so clones, with approximately 91% observed a single time. This sample comprised PBMCs, obtained at disease progression, from a patient treated with ibrutinib. These receptors came from a human donor with chronic lymphocytic leukemia. The conserved cysteine and the conserved F or W are not part of the CDR3 here. A D gene is named only where the DNA matches it firmly.

j_gene: TRBJ1-2
v_gene: TRBV11-2
d_gene: TRBD1
len: 13
CDR3aa: ASSQGGDRARGYT

j_gene: TRBJ2-3
v_gene: TRBV19
d_gene: TRBD2
len: 15
CDR3aa: ASSIAGGYSSTDTQY

j_gene: TRBJ1-5
v_gene: TRBV9
d_gene: NA
len: 15
CDR3aa: ASSVAISSGENQPQH

j_gene: TRBJ1-2
v_gene: TRBV28
d_gene: NA
len: 11
CDR3aa: ASSFRHGYGYT

j_gene: TRBJ2-1
v_gene: TRBV29-1
d_gene: NA
len: 12
CDR3aa: SVGRGGYYNEQF

j_gene: NA
v_gene: TRBV4-1
d_gene: NA
len: 9
CDR3aa: ASSQFYEQY

j_gene: TRBJ2-3
v_gene: TRBV6-6
d_gene: NA
len: 12
CDR3aa: ASSYFTTVDTQY

j_gene: TRBJ2-1
v_gene: TRBV6-5
d_gene: NA
len: 11
CDR3aa: ASSPDIVNEQF

j_gene: TRBJ2-7
v_gene: TRBV18
d_gene: TRBD2
len: 13
CDR3aa: ASSYGTSGFYEQY

j_gene: TRBJ1-2
v_gene: TRBV2
d_gene: NA
len: 9
CDR3aa: ASTGNYGYT

j_gene: TRBJ2-5
v_gene: TRBV9
d_gene: TRBD1
len: 12
CDR3aa: ASSVRGQQETQY

j_gene: TRBJ2-1
v_gene: TRBV11-3
d_gene: TRBD2
len: 13
CDR3aa: ASSRGGGPYNEQF

j_gene: TRBJ2-7
v_gene: TRBV5-4
d_gene: NA
len: 14
CDR3aa: ASSLVGGGPTYEQY

j_gene: TRBJ2-7
v_gene: TRBV6-5
d_gene: NA
len: 12
CDR3aa: ASSYGQEANEQY

j_gene: TRBJ2-2
v_gene: TRBV30
d_gene: NA
len: 11
CDR3aa: AWGVRGTGELF

j_gene: TRBJ1-3
v_gene: TRBV18
d_gene: NA
len: 13
CDR3aa: ASSPRTALGNTIY

j_gene: TRBJ2-1
v_gene: TRBV5-1
d_gene: NA
len: 15
CDR3aa: ASSLAGGRQGGREQF

j_gene: TRBJ1-1
v_gene: TRBV4-2
d_gene: NA
len: 13
CDR3aa: ASSQVNGLNTEAF

j_gene: TRBJ2-1
v_gene: TRBV9
d_gene: NA
len: 14
CDR3aa: ASSVAFKSSYNEQF

j_gene: TRBJ2-1
v_gene: TRBV25-1
d_gene: NA
len: 9
CDR3aa: ASSGYNEQF

j_gene: TRBJ1-3
v_gene: TRBV7-9
d_gene: NA
len: 10
CDR3aa: ASSPILHTIY

j_gene: TRBJ1-1
v_gene: TRBV5-3
d_gene: NA
len: 14
CDR3aa: ARSLVRTGENTEAF